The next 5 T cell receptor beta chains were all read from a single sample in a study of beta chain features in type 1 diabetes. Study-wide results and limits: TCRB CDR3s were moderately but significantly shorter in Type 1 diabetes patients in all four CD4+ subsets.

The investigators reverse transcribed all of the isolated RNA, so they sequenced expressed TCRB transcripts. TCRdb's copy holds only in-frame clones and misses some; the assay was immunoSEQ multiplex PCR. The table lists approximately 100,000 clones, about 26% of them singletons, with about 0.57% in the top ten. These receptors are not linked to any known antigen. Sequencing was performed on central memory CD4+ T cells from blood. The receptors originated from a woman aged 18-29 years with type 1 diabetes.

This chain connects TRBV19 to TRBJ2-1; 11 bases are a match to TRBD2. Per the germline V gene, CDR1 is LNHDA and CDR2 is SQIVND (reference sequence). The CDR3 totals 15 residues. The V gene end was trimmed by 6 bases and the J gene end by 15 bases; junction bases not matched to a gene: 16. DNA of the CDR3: TGTGCCAGTAGCATCAGAGGGACTAGCGGTACGGATTTGTTCTTC. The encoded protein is CASSIRGTSGTDLFF.

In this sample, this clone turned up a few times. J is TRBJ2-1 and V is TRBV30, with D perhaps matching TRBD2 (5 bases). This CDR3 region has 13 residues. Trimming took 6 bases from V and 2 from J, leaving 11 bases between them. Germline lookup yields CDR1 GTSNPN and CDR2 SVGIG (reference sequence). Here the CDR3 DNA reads TGTGCCTGTGCTAGGAGGCCCTACAATGAGCAGTTCTTC. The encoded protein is CACARRPYNEQFF.

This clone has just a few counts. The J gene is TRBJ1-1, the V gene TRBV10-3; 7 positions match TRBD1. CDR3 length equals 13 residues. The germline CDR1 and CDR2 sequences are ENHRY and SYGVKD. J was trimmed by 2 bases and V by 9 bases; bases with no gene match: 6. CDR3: CAITGQHNTEAFF. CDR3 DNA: TGTGCCATTACGGGACAGCACAACACTGAAGCTTTCTTT.

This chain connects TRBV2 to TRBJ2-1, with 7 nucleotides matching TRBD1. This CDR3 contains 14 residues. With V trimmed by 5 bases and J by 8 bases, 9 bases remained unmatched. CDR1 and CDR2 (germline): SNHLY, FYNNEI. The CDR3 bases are TGTGCCAGCAGTTTGGGACAGCCCCGCTATGAGCAGTTCTTC. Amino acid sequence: CASSLGQPRYEQFF.

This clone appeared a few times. The CDR3 DNA follows: TGTGCCAGCAGCTTAGGGGGCTCAAACACCGGGGAGCTGTTTTTT. Translation: CASSLGGSNTGELFF. The chain employs TRBV7-9 and TRBJ2-2; D possibly corresponds to TRBD1 (5 bases). The CDR3 sequence is 15 residues long. CDR1 SEHNR and CDR2 FQNEAQ come from the germline V gene (reference sequence). Trimming removed 1 base at V and 2 bases at J, with 8 bases between.